The next 12 T cell receptor beta chains were all read from a single sample in a study of T cell responses to AZD1222 COVID-19 vaccine. The repertoire was sequenced with immunoSEQ multiplex PCR; TCRdb's copy has only in-frame clones and lacks some. The repertoire has about 120,000 clones, approximately 83% of them found once; the top ten carry 3% to 4.5%. The sample consisted of peripheral blood, taken on day 0 of MenACWY control vaccination. These TCRs come from an adult in good health.

V is TRBV9 and J is TRBJ2-1; TRBD1 matches 7 bases. In germline, CDR1 is SGDLS, CDR2 YYNGEE. The CDR3 sequence is 14 residues long. V trimming: 3 bases; J trimming: 12 bases; junction bases outside the gene matches: 12. Here the CDR3 DNA reads TGTGCCAGCAGCGATCTAACCGGGACAGAAGGGCAGTTCTTC. As protein: CASSDLTGTEGQFF. Combining the CDR3 with reference TRBV9 and TRBJ2-1 gives the whole variable domain DSGVTQTPKHLITATGQRVTLRCSPRSGDLSVYWYQQSLDQGLQFLIQYYNGEERAKGNILERFSAQQFPDLHSELNLSSLELGDSALYFCASSDLTGTEGQFFGPGTRLTVL.

This clone was picked up one time. Other DNA sequences in this specimen translate into the identical CDR3. V usage is TRBV7-2 and J usage is TRBJ1-3, with TRBD1 matching over 7 bases. From germline, CDR1 is SGHTA and CDR2 FQGNSA. J lost 2 bases, V lost 5 bases, and 3 bases had no gene match. CDR3 size: 14 residues. The CDR3 region is CASSGGTAGNTIYF. The CDR3 nucleotides read TGTGCCAGCAGCGGAGGGACAGCTGGAAACACCATATATTTT.

V is TRBV12-3 or TRBV12-4 and J is TRBJ2-7; D is unclear. The CDR3 consists of 11 residues. The V end lost 4 bases, the J end lost 7 bases, and 8 bases lay between the germline ends. DNA for the CDR3: TGTGCCAGCAGTTCGTTTAGGGAGCAGTACTTC. It specifies CASSSFREQYF.

The chain uses TRBV6-4 and TRBJ2-5; D is uncertain. Germline CDR1 and CDR2: MRHNA and SNTAGT. Deletions cut 3 bases from V and 7 bases from J, with 12 bases between. CDR3 length: 13 residues. Written as DNA, the CDR3 is TGTGCCAGCAGTGAGGGGTATCGAGGGACCCAGTACTTC. The encoded protein is CASSEGYRGTQYF.

The gene calls are TRBV7-2 and TRBJ2-3; D is undetermined. CDR1 is SGHTA and CDR2 is FQGNSA in the germline V gene. Trimming cost V 5 bases and J 8 bases, with 11 bases left between them. This CDR3 has 12 residues. Here the CDR3 DNA reads TGTGCCAGCAGCCCCCCGGTGGGTACGCAGTATTTT. Translated, it gives CASSPPVGTQYF.

This chain connects TRBV18 to TRBJ1-1, with D tentatively TRBD1 (5 bases). CDR1 KGHSH and CDR2 LQKENI come from the germline V gene. The CDR3 totals 13 residues. The V end lost 4 bases, the J end lost 7 bases, and 13 bases lay between the germline ends. The CDR3 DNA reads as TGTGCCAGCTCACGTCCGACAGCCGGTGAAGCTTTCTTT. Translating gives CASSRPTAGEAFF.

The chain carries TRBV7-6 and TRBJ2-7, with D possibly being TRBD1 (6 bases). Trimming took off 5 bases at V and 9 bases at J, with 17 bases between the two ends. The CDR3 is 13 amino acids. Germline-derived CDR1 and CDR2 are SGHVS and FNYEAQ. CDR3 nucleotides: TGTGCCAGCAGCGGCGGACAGACCCTAGGGCAGTACTTC. It codes for CASSGGQTLGQYF. Full variable domain (remainder filled in from reference TRBV7-6 and TRBJ2-7): GAGVSQSPRYKVTKRGQDVALRCDPISGHVSLYWYRQALGQGPEFLTYFNYEAQQDKSGLPNDRFSAERPEGSISTLTIQRTEQRDSAMYRCASSGGQTLGQYFGPGTRLTVT.

In this sample, this clone turned up once. V and J are TRBV12-5 and TRBJ1-1; perhaps TRBD1 as D (5 bases). Between the trimmed V and J ends, which lost 0 bases and 4 bases, there was a span of 12 bases. Germline-derived CDR1 and CDR2 are LGHNT and FRNRAP. The CDR3 length is 15 residues. The chain's CDR3 is CASGLVKEGVTEAFF. The CDR3 DNA is TGTGCTAGTGGTTTGGTCAAGGAAGGGGTCACTGAAGCTTTCTTT.

This chain uses TRBV5-1 with TRBJ2-6, with TRBD1 identical over 7 bases. CDR1 is SGHRS and CDR2 is YFSETQ in the germline V gene. The V gene end was trimmed by 6 bases and the J gene end by 3 bases; junction bases not matched to a gene: 6. The CDR3 extends over 15 amino acids. CDR3 sequence reads: CASNARTGGANVLTF. The CDR3 nucleotides are TGCGCCAGCAACGCGCGGACAGGTGGGGCCAACGTCCTGACTTTC.

The J gene is TRBJ2-5, the V gene TRBV3-1 (or the pseudogene TRBV3-2); 9 nucleotides align to TRBD1. V lost 3 bases, J lost 3 bases, and 2 bases stayed unmatched. The CDR3 contains 14 residues. Germline loops: CDR1 LGHDT, CDR2 YNNKEL (reference sequence). The CDR3 region is CASSQGQGEETQYF. CDR3 DNA: TGTGCCAGCAGCCAGGGACAGGGAGAAGAGACCCAGTACTTC.

This chain joins TRBV6-5 and TRBJ1-5; D might be TRBD1 (5 bases). Germline CDR1 MNHEY, CDR2 SVGAGI. CDR3 size: 14 residues. The V gene lost 7 bases and the J gene lost 7 bases, with 17 bases spanning the gap. The CDR3 sequence: CASTHSGPRQPQHF. CDR3 sequence (DNA): TGTGCCAGCACTCACTCGGGGCCTCGGCAGCCCCAGCATTTT.

The genes are TRBV28 and TRBJ2-4, with D perhaps TRBD2 (6 bases). The CDR3 totals 15 residues. V gave up 2 bases and J gave up 6 bases, with 14 bases separating them. From germline, CDR1 is MDHEN and CDR2 SYDVKM. The CDR3 sequence: CASSLGALGGNIQYF. CDR3 nucleotides: TGTGCCAGCAGTTTAGGGGCGCTGGGGGGAAACATTCAGTACTTC.